The clone carrying this T cell receptor beta chain was picked up a small number of times. The target antigen is unknown. A universal primer binding site was introduced by template switching. The final cDNA contained unique molecular identifiers. In TCRdb, the 5' RACE reads were re-called with MiXCR into one record per CDR3 protein. The sample has fewer than 250,000 distinct CDR3 sequences; roughly 7.5% are singletons. This record belongs to a study of identical twins. Regarding the study as a whole: Findings depended on cross-sectional statistics rather than tracking the same donors.

The germline gives CDR1 MNHEY, CDR2 SVGEGT. V was trimmed by 7 bases and J by 0 bases, leaving 4 bases between them. CDR3 length equals 12 residues. The sample also formed part of further work on yellow fever vaccine responses in identical twins.

The genes are TRBV6-2 or TRBV6-3 and TRBJ1-3; D is undetermined. This receptor was identified in a woman between 18 and 30 years old in good health. Sequencing was performed on CD8+ T cells sorted from blood. In DNA, the CDR3 is TGTGCCAGCATGGACTCTGGAAACACCATATATTTT. Translation gives CASMDSGNTIYF.